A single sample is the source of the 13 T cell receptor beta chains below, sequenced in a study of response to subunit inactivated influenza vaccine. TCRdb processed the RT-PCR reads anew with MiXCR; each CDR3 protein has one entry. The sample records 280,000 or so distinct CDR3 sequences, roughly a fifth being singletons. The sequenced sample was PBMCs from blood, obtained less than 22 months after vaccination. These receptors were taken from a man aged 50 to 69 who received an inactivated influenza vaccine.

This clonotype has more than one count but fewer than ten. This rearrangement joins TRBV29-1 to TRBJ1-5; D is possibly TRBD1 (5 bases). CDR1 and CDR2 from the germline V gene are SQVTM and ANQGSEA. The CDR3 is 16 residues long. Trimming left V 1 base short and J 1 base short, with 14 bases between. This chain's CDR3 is CSVEGLTGWSNQPQHF. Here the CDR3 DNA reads TGCAGCGTTGAAGGACTAACAGGCTGGAGCAATCAGCCCCAGCATTTT.

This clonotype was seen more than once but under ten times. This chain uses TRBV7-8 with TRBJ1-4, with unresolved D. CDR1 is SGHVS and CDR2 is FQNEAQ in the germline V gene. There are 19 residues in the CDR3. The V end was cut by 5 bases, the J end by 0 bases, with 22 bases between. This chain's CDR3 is CASSEAANLLKATNEKLFF. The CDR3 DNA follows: TGTGCCAGCAGCGAGGCAGCGAACCTTCTGAAAGCAACTAATGAAAAACTGTTTTTT. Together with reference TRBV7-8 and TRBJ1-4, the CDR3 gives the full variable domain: GAGVSQSPRYKVAKRGQDVALRCDPISGHVSLFWYQQALGQGPEFLTYFQNEAQLDKSGLPSDRFFAERPEGSVSTLKIQRTQQEDSAVYLCASSEAANLLKATNEKLFFGSGTQLSVL.

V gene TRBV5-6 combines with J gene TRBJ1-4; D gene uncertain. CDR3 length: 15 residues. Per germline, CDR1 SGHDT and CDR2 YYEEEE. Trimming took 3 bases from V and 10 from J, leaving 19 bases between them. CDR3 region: CASSYRPEQWGKLFF. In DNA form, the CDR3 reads TGTGCCAGCAGCTATCGTCCCGAACAATGGGGAAAACTGTTTTTT.

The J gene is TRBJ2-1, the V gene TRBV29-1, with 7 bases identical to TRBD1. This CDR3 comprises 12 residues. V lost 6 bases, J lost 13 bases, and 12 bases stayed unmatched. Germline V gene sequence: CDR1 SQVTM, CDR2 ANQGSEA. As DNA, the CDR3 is TGCAGCGTCAACTGGGACAGCCTCATTCAGTTCTTC. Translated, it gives CSVNWDSLIQFF.

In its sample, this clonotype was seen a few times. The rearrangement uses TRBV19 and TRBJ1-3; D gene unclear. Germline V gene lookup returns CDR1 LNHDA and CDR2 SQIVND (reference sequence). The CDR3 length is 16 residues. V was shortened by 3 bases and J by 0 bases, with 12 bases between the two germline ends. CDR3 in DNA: TGTGCCAGTAGTATCGGTATGGATTTCTCTGGAAACACCATATATTTT. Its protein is CASSIGMDFSGNTIYF.

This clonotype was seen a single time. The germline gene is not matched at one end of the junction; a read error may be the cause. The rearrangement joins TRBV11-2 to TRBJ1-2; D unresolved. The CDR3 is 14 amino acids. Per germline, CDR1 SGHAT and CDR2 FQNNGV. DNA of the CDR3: TGTGCCAGCAGCCCCCGCGGGTCTAACTATTGCTACACCTTC. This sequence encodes CASSPRGSNYCYTF.

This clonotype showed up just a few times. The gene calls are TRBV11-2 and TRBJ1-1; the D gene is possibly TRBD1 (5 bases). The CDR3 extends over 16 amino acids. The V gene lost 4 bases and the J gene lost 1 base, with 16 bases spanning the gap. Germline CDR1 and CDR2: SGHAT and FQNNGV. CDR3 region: CASSSNSKTGNTEAFF. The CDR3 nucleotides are TGTGCCAGCAGCTCTAATTCAAAAACAGGGAACACTGAAGCTTTCTTT.

The CDR3 reads CASSTWKGNTEAFF. Here the CDR3 DNA reads TGTGCCAGCAGCACCTGGAAGGGGAACACTGAAGCTTTCTTT. V usage is TRBV7-2 and J usage is TRBJ1-1; no reliable D call. CDR1 is SGHTA, CDR2 FQGNSA, per germline. Trimming shortened V by 5 bases and J by 1 base, and 11 bases separated the two germline ends. The CDR3 has 14 amino acids.

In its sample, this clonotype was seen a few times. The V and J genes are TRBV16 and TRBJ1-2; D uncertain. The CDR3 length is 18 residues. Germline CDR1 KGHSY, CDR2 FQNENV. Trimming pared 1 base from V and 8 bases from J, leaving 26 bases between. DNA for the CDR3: TGTGCCAGCAGCCAATTCCCGCTCCTCTTGCTGGGCGCCGACGGCTACACCTTC. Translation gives CASSQFPLLLLGADGYTF.

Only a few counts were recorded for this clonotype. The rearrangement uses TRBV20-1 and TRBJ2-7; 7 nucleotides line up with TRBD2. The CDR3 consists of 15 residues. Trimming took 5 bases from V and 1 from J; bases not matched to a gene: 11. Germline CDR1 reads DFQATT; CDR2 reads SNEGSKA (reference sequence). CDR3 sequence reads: CSARPSSGLSYEQYF. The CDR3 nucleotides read TGCAGTGCTCGCCCAAGTAGCGGGTTATCCTACGAGCAGTACTTC.

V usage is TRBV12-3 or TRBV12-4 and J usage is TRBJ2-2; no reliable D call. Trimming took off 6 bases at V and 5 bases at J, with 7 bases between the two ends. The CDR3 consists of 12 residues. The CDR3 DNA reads TGTGCCAGCAGACCAGAAACCGGGGAGCTGTTTTTT. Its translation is CASRPETGELFF.

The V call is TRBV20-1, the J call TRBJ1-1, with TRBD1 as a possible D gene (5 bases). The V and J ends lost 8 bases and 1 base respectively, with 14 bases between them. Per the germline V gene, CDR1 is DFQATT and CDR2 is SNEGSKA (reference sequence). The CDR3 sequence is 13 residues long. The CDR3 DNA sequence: TGCAGTACACTCCAGGGTCCGAACACTGAAGCTTTCTTT. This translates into CSTLQGPNTEAFF.

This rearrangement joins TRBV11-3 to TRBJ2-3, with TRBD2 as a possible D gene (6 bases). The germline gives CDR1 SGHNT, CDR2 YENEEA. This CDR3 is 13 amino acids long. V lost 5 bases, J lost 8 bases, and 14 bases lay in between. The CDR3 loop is CASSPAGRGTQYF. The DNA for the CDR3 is TGTGCCAGCAGCCCGGCGGGGCGCGGTACGCAGTATTTT. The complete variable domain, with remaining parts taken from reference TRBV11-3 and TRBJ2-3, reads EAGVVQSPRYKIIEKKQPVAFWCNPISGHNTLYWYLQNLGQGPELLIRYENEEAVDDSQLPKDRFSAERLKGVDSTLKIQPAELGDSAVYLCASSPAGRGTQYFGPGTRLTVL.